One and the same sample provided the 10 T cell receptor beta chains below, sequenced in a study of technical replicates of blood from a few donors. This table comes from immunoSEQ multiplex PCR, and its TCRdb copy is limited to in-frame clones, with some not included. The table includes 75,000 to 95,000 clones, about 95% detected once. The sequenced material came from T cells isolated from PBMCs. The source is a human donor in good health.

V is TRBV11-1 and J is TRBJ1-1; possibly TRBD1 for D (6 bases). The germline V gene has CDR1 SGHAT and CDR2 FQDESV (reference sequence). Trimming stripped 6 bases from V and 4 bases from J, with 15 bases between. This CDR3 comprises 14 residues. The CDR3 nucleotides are TGTGCCAGCAGTACATACAGGGTGGGCACTGAAGCTTTCTTT. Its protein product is CASSTYRVGTEAFF.

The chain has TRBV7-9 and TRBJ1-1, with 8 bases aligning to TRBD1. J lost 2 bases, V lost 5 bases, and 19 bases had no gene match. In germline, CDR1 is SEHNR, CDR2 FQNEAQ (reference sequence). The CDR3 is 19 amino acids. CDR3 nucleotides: TGTGCCAGCAGCCAGGATGGACACAGGGGGACTACGGGAAACACTGAAGCTTTCTTT. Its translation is CASSQDGHRGTTGNTEAFF.

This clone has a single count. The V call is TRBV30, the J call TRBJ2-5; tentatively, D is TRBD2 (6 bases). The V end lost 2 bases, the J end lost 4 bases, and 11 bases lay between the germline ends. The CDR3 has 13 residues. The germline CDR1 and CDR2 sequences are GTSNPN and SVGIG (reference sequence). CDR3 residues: CAWSPTSRETQYF. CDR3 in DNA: TGTGCCTGGAGTCCAACTAGCCGAGAGACCCAGTACTTC. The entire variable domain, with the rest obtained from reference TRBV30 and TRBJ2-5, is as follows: SQTIHQWPATLVQPVGSPLSLECTVEGTSNPNLYWYRQAAGRGLQLLFYSVGIGQISSEVPQNLSASRPQDRQFILSSKKLLLSDSGFYLCAWSPTSRETQYFGPGTRLLVL.

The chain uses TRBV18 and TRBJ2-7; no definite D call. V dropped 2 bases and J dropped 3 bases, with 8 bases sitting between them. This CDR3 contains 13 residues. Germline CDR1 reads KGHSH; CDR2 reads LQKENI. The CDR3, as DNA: TGTGCCAGCTCACCATACTATGGCTACGAGCAGTACTTC. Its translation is CASSPYYGYEQYF.

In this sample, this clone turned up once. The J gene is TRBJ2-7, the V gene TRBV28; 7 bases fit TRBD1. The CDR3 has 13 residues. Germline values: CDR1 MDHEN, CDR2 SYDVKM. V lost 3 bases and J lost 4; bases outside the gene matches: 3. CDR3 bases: TGTGCCAGCAGTTTGGGGACAGTTTACGAGCAGTACTTC. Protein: CASSLGTVYEQYF.

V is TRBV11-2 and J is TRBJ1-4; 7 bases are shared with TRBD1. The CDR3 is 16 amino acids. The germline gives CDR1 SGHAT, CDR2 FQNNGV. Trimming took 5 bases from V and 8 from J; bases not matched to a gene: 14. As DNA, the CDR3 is TGTGCCAGCAGCGCACGACAGGGTACCATCTCAGAAAAACTGTTTTTT. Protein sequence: CASSARQGTISEKLFF.

The CDR3 region is CASSLAQGQGVEAFF. CDR3 nucleotide sequence: TGTGCCAGCAGCTTAGCGCAGGGACAGGGGGTGGAAGCTTTCTTT. This rearrangement joins TRBV7-9 to TRBJ1-1, with 11 bases that match TRBD1. The ends lost 0 bases at V and 8 bases at J; junction bases unmatched: 5. The germline V gene encodes CDR1 SEHNR and CDR2 FQNEAQ (reference sequence). This CDR3 is built from 15 residues.

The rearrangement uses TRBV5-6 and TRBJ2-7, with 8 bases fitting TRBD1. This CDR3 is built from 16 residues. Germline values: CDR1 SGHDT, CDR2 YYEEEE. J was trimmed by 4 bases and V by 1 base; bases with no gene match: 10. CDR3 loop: CASSLYLGQGAYEQYF. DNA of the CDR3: TGTGCCAGCAGCTTGTATCTGGGGCAGGGGGCTTACGAGCAGTACTTC.

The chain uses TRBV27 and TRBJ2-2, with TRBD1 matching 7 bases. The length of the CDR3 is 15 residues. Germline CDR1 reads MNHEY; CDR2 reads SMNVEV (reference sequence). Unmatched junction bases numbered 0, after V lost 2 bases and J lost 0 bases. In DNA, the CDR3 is TGTGCCAGCAGTTTACAGGGGGCGAACACCGGGGAGCTGTTTTTT. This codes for CASSLQGANTGELFF.

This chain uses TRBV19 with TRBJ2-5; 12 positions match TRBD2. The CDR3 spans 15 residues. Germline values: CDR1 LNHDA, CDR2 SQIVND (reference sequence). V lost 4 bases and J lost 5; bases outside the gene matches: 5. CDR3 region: CASSNLAGGRETQYF. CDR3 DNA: TGTGCCAGTAGTAACCTAGCGGGGGGGCGGGAGACCCAGTACTTC.